The 20 T cell receptor beta chains below come from one sample, sequenced in a study of CD8 T cells in ankylosing spondylitis. TCRdb independently ran MiXCR on the 5' RACE reads; one entry per CDR3 protein. The profile covers more than 25,000 distinct CDR3 sequences, with about 5.3% appearing a single time and around 1.9% taken by the ten largest. Sequenced input: blood, either unsorted or a sorted T cell fraction (not recorded which). The receptors here all came from a female donor with ankylosing spondylitis or in good health (not recorded which).

CDR3 sequence: CASSQLAGAGNEQFF. The CDR3 DNA reads as TGTGCCAGCAGCCAACTAGCGGGAGCCGGCAATGAGCAGTTCTTC. This rearrangement joins TRBV9 to TRBJ2-1; 11 bases line up with TRBD2. V lost 4 bases to trimming and J lost 6 bases; unmatched junction nucleotides: 6. Germline assignment: CDR1 SGDLS and CDR2 YYNGEE. CDR3 length: 15 amino acids.

In this sample, this clonotype turned up many times. The chain uses TRBV9 and TRBJ1-2; D uncertain. Germline V gives CDR1 SGDLS, CDR2 YYNGEE. This CDR3 has 12 residues. V lost 0 bases, J lost 7 bases, and 7 bases lay in between. CDR3 DNA sequence: TGTGCCAGCAGCGTAGATAAGGGTGGCTACACCTTC. This sequence encodes CASSVDKGGYTF.

The genes are TRBV27 and TRBJ2-5; no clear D gene. This CDR3 spans 12 amino acids. Germline CDR1 reads MNHEY; CDR2 reads SMNVEV (reference sequence). V lost 7 bases and J lost 5, with 11 bases in between. CDR3 bases: TGTGCCAGCACCCCTTGTGAGGAGACCCAGTACTTC. This translates into CASTPCEETQYF.

This clonotype was counted at least ten times. The chain employs TRBV9 and TRBJ2-7; TRBD2 is a possible D gene (7 bases). The CDR3 is made up of 15 amino acids. Germline lookup yields CDR1 SGDLS and CDR2 YYNGEE. V was clipped by 4 bases and J by 2 bases, with 16 bases between them. CDR3 coding DNA: TGTGCCAGCAGCCCCCCGGGGGGCCGTACCTACGAGCAGTACTTC. It codes for CASSPPGGRTYEQYF. Variable domain in full (rest from reference TRBV9 and TRBJ2-7): DSGVTQTPKHLITATGQRVTLRCSPRSGDLSVYWYQQSLDQGLQFLIQYYNGEERAKGNILERFSAQQFPDLHSELNLSSLELGDSALYFCASSPPGGRTYEQYFGPGTRLTVT.

There are many counts of this clonotype. This chain joins TRBV9 and TRBJ1-6; D gene unclear. Between the trimmed V and J ends, which lost 0 bases and 7 bases, there was a span of 20 bases. Germline V CDR1 and CDR2: SGDLS, YYNGEE. CDR3 length: 18 residues. The CDR3 sequence: CASSVEGRAFGLNSPLHF. The CDR3 DNA reads as TGTGCCAGCAGCGTAGAAGGGAGGGCCTTTGGTCTGAATTCACCCCTCCACTTT.

This clonotype was recorded at least ten times. This chain connects TRBV9 to TRBJ1-5, with D hard to call. The V end was cut by 7 bases, the J end by 5 bases, with 10 bases between. The CDR3 has 12 amino acids. Germline CDR1 and CDR2: SGDLS and YYNGEE. The CDR3 nucleotides read TGTGCCAGCGGCGGAGGTTATCAGCCCCAGCATTTT. Translation gives CASGGGYQPQHF.

V usage is TRBV9 and J usage is TRBJ2-1; 9 nucleotides line up with TRBD1. The CDR3 is made up of 15 amino acids. Trimming took 2 bases from V and 10 from J; bases not matched to a gene: 10. Per the germline V gene, CDR1 is SGDLS and CDR2 is YYNGEE. CDR3 sequence reads: CASSVAGQGLGEQFF. The DNA for the CDR3 is TGTGCCAGCAGCGTGGCGGGACAGGGCCTCGGGGAGCAGTTCTTC. The entire variable domain, with the rest obtained from reference TRBV9 and TRBJ2-1, is as follows: DSGVTQTPKHLITATGQRVTLRCSPRSGDLSVYWYQQSLDQGLQFLIQYYNGEERAKGNILERFSAQQFPDLHSELNLSSLELGDSALYFCASSVAGQGLGEQFFGPGTRLTVL.

This chain connects TRBV9 to TRBJ2-3; TRBD1 might be the D (5 bases). Trimming shortened V by 0 bases and J by 0 bases, and 14 bases separated the two germline ends. The CDR3 is made up of 17 amino acids. CDR1 is SGDLS and CDR2 is YYNGEE in the germline V gene. CDR3 sequence: CASSVGHWTTSTDTQYF. DNA for the CDR3: TGTGCCAGCAGCGTAGGACACTGGACAACTAGCACAGATACGCAGTATTTT.

This clonotype was found many times. This chain links TRBV9 with TRBJ2-5; maybe TRBD2 (5 bases). In germline, CDR1 is SGDLS, CDR2 YYNGEE. This CDR3 has 15 amino acids. The V end was cut by 0 bases, the J end by 0 bases, with 9 bases between. CDR3 sequence: CASSVDSGDQETQYF. CDR3 bases: TGTGCCAGCAGCGTAGACTCCGGGGACCAAGAGACCCAGTACTTC.

This clonotype was observed at least ten times. This chain uses TRBV9 with TRBJ2-1; D not certain. Trimming shortened V by 3 bases and J by 8 bases, and 15 bases separated the two germline ends. The CDR3 spans 14 residues. The germline gives CDR1 SGDLS, CDR2 YYNGEE. This CDR3 is CASSADRSLDEQFF. DNA for the CDR3: TGTGCCAGCAGCGCCGACCGATCTTTGGATGAGCAGTTCTTC.

The sample holds many counts of this clonotype. This chain uses TRBV9 with TRBJ2-1; the match to TRBD1 covers 11 bases. Germline CDR1 reads SGDLS; CDR2 reads YYNGEE. The CDR3 extends over 15 amino acids. The trim removed 2 bases at V and 6 bases at J, leaving 4 bases unmatched. The DNA of the CDR3 is TGTGCCAGCAGCGTGGGGGGGACAGGGGGCAATGAGCAGTTCTTC. Its protein is CASSVGGTGGNEQFF.

In its sample, this clonotype was seen many times. The chain carries TRBV9 and TRBJ2-3; D unresolved. Germline assignment: CDR1 SGDLS and CDR2 YYNGEE. The CDR3 runs to 12 residues. V was shortened by 4 bases and J by 1 base, with 4 bases between the two germline ends. DNA of the CDR3: TGTGCCAGCAGCTCCCGCACAGATACGCAGTATTTT. It translates to CASSSRTDTQYF.

This clonotype was found many times. This chain joins TRBV7-3 and TRBJ2-5, with TRBD2 matching over 8 bases. CDR1 and CDR2 (germline): SGHTA, FQGTGA. This CDR3 is 16 amino acids long. The V and J ends lost 9 bases and 5 bases, in that order; junction bases with no gene match: 17. The CDR3 protein is CARAPERGCLVETQYF. CDR3 sequence (DNA): TGTGCCAGGGCACCAGAGCGGGGGTGCCTCGTTGAGACCCAGTACTTC.

This clonotype came up many times. The V call is TRBV9, the J call TRBJ2-7; either TRBD1 or TRBD2 may fit D (5 bases each). From germline, CDR1 is SGDLS and CDR2 YYNGEE. This CDR3 region has 16 residues. Trimming stripped 4 bases from V and 7 bases from J, with 24 bases between. The CDR3 spells CASSWDPGTSVGEQYF. The DNA of the CDR3 is TGTGCCAGCAGCTGGGACCCCGGGACCTCCGTGGGGGAGCAGTACTTC.

The table lists this clonotype with many counts. The V call is TRBV9, the J call TRBJ1-2; tentative D call: TRBD1 (5 bases). The CDR3 is 13 amino acids. V lost 4 bases to trimming and J lost 8 bases, with 15 bases between them. Germline V lookup: CDR1 SGDLS, CDR2 YYNGEE. The CDR3 here is CASSSQGRRGYTF. Written as DNA, the CDR3 is TGTGCCAGCAGCTCCCAGGGTCGCCGGGGCTACACCTTC. Full variable domain (missing parts from reference TRBV9 and TRBJ1-2): DSGVTQTPKHLITATGQRVTLRCSPRSGDLSVYWYQQSLDQGLQFLIQYYNGEERAKGNILERFSAQQFPDLHSELNLSSLELGDSALYFCASSSQGRRGYTFGSGTRLTVV.

This clonotype was counted many times. J is TRBJ2-1 and V is TRBV9, with a weak D call TRBD1 (5 bases). Germline V gene lookup returns CDR1 SGDLS and CDR2 YYNGEE. The CDR3 is 15 residues long. V was shortened by 4 bases and J by 4 bases, with 15 bases between the two germline ends. CDR3 amino acids: CASSNDPQGYNEQFF. CDR3 bases: TGTGCCAGCAGCAATGATCCGCAGGGTTACAATGAGCAGTTCTTC.

This clonotype has only a few counts. V and J are TRBV9 and TRBJ2-3; the match to TRBD2 covers 12 bases. The germline V gene has CDR1 SGDLS and CDR2 YYNGEE. CDR3 length equals 18 residues. With V trimmed by 1 base and J by 4 bases, 10 bases remained unmatched. CDR3 DNA: TGTGCCAGCAGCGTAAGGCCCGCTAGCGGGGGGGCATCAGATACGCAGTATTTT. Translated: CASSVRPASGGASDTQYF.

This clonotype came up many times. V is TRBV14 and J is TRBJ2-1; D is unclear. The CDR3 is 13 amino acids. The germline V and J ends were trimmed by 0 bases and 7 bases, with 7 bases remaining between them. Germline CDR1 and CDR2: SGHDN and FVKESK. In DNA, the CDR3 is TGTGCCAGCAGCCAAGATCCGTGGAATGAGCAGTTCTTC. Residues: CASSQDPWNEQFF.

Ten or more counts support this clonotype. J is TRBJ2-5 and V is TRBV7-2; tentatively, D is TRBD1 (5 bases). Germline assignment: CDR1 SGHTA and CDR2 FQGNSA. Trimming pared 0 bases from V and 2 bases from J, leaving 10 bases between. The CDR3 runs 15 residues. CDR3 in amino acids: CASSLAGRTQETQYF. As DNA, the CDR3 is TGTGCCAGCAGCTTAGCGGGTCGGACACAAGAGACCCAGTACTTC. Based on the CDR3 plus reference TRBV7-2 and TRBJ2-5, the full variable domain is GAGVSQSPSNKVTEKGKDVELRCDPISGHTALYWYRQSLGQGLEFLIYFQGNSAPDKSGLPSDRFSAERTGGSVSTLTIQRTQQEDSAVYLCASSLAGRTQETQYFGPGTRLLVL.

This clonotype was picked up a small number of times. V usage is TRBV9 and J usage is TRBJ1-5; the D is unclear. Germline V CDR1 and CDR2: SGDLS, YYNGEE. V was clipped by 4 bases and J by 3 bases, with 11 bases between them. CDR3 length: 14 residues. This CDR3 is CASSPHVDNQPQHF. Written as DNA, the CDR3 is TGTGCCAGCAGCCCCCATGTGGACAATCAGCCCCAGCATTTT.